This T cell receptor (beta chain) was recorded in a study of blood T cells in healthy people across ages. The study's findings and limits: Diversity figures based on one million T cells were deemed too low.

Notes on this clonotype: Antigen unknown.

With a J-beta primer mix and a sample-barcoded 5' primer, a second PCR ran roughly 6 to 11 cycles. The authors tagged each cDNA molecule using a template-switch adaptor with 12 random nucleotides. One entry per CDR3 protein results from TCRdb running MiXCR on the 5' RACE reads. Seen here are about 510,000 distinct CDR3 sequences, roughly a quarter observed once, and the top ten hold 3% to 4.5%. The CDR3 extends over 16 amino acids. Germline V lookup: CDR1 SEHNR, CDR2 FQNEAQ (reference sequence). V shed 1 base and J shed 2 bases, with 15 bases lying between them. This same sample was also part of a study on T cells of mothers and their children. That paper adds: Nobody spotted any persistent microchimeric T cell clones.

The sequence came from a boy aged 2 to 10 in good health. Sequenced input: blood. The chain links TRBV7-9 to TRBJ2-7, with D possibly being TRBD1 (5 bases). CDR3 amino acids: CASSLVAGLDPYEQYF. In DNA, the CDR3 is TGTGCCAGCAGCTTAGTCGCAGGGTTGGACCCCTACGAGCAGTACTTC.